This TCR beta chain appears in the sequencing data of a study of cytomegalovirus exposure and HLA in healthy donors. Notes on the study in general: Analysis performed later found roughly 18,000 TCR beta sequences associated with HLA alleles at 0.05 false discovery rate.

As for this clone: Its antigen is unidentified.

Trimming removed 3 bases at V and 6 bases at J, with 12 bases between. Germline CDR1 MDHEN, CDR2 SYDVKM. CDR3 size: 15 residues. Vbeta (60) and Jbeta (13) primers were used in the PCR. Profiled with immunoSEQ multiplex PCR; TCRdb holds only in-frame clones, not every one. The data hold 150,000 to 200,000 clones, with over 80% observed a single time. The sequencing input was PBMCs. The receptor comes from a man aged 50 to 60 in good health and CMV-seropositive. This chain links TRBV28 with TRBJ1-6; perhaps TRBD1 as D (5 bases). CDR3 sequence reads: CASSLGGSVNSPLHF. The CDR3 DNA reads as TGTGCCAGCAGTTTGGGGGGATCGGTTAATTCACCCCTCCACTTT.